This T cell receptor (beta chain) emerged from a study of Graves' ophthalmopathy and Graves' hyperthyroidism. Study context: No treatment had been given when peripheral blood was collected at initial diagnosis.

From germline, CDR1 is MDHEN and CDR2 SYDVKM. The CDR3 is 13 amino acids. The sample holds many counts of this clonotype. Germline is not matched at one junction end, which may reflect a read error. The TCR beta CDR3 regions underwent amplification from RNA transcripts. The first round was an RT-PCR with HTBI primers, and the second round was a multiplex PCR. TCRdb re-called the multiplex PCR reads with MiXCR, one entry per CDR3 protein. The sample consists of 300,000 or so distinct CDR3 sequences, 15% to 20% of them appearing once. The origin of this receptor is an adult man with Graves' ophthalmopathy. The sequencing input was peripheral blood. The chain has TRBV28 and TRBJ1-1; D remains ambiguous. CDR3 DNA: TGTGTCAGCAACGAGGTCAGGAACACTGAAGCTTTCTTT. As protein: CVSNEVRNTEAFF.